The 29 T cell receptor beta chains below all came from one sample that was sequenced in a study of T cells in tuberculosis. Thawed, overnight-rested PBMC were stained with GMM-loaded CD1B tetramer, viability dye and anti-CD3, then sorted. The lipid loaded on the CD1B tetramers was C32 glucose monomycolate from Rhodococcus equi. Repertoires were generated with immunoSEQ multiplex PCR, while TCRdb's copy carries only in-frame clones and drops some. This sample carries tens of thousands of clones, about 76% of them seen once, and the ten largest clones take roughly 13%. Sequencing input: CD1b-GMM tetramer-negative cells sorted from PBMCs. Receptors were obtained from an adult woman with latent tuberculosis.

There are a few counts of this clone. In nucleotides, the CDR3 is TGTGCCAGCAGTGAATATCGGGGGGGGACGCGGGAGACCCAGTACTTC. Its translation is CASSEYRGGTRETQYF. The chain combines TRBV25-1 with TRBJ2-5; 8 nucleotides align to TRBD2. Germline V gene sequence: CDR1 MGHDK, CDR2 SYGVNS. This CDR3 is 16 amino acids long. Trimming removed 0 bases from V and 5 bases from J; junction bases left unmatched: 8.

DNA of the CDR3: TGCGCCAGCAGCTTAACGGGACAGGGGGCTAAGGGCTCCTACAATGAGCAGTTCTTC. It translates to CASSLTGQGAKGSYNEQFF. V usage is TRBV5-1 and J usage is TRBJ2-1; 12 bases map to TRBD1. After removal of 2 bases from V and 0 bases from J, the junction contained 9 bases not matched to a gene. CDR1 SGHRS and CDR2 YFSETQ come from the germline V gene. The length of the CDR3 is 19 residues.

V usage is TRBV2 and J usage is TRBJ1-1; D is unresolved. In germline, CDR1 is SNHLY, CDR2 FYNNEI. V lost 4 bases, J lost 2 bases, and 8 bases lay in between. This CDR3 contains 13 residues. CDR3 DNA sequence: TGTGCCAGCAGTGTGTTGGGCAACACTGAAGCTTTCTTT. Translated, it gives CASSVLGNTEAFF.

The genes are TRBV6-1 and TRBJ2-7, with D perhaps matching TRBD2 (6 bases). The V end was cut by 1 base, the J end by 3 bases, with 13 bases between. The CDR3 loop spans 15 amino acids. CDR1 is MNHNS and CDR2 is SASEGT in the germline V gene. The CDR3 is CASSEESSGRYEQYF. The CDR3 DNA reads TGTGCCAGCAGTGAAGAGTCAAGCGGGCGCTACGAGCAGTACTTC.

The CDR3 region is CASSLAGGLNREQFF. CDR3 coding DNA: TGCGCCAGCAGCTTGGCGGGGGGGCTCAATCGGGAGCAGTTCTTC. The chain carries TRBV5-1 and TRBJ2-1; 8 bases map to TRBD2. CDR1 and CDR2 from the germline V gene are SGHRS and YFSETQ. Unmatched junction bases numbered 9, after V lost 0 bases and J lost 10 bases. This CDR3 spans 15 amino acids. Using reference TRBV5-1 and TRBJ2-1 for the parts outside the CDR3, the full variable domain is KAGVTQTPRYLIKTRGQQVTLSCSPISGHRSVSWYQQTPGQGLQFLFEYFSETQRNKGNFPGRFSGRQFSNSRSEMNVSTLELGDSALYLCASSLAGGLNREQFFGPGTRLTVL.

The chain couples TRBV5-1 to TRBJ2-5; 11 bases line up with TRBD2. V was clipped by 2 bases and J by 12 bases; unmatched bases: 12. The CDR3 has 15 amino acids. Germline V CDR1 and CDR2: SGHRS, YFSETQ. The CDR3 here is CASSFLPSGGRGEYF. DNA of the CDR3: TGCGCCAGCAGCTTCCTCCCTAGCGGGGGGCGGGGGGAGTACTTC.

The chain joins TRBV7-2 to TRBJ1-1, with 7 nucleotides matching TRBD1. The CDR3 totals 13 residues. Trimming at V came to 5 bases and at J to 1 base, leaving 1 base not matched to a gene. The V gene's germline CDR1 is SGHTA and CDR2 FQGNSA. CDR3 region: CASSRQGNTEAFF. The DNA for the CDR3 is TGTGCCAGCAGCCGACAGGGGAACACTGAAGCTTTCTTT.

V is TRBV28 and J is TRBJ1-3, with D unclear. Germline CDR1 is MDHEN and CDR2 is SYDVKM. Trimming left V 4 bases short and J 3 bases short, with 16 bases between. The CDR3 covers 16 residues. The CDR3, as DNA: TGTGCCAGCAGTTCTGCGGAGGGAGTAATTGGAAACACCATATATTTT. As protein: CASSSAEGVIGNTIYF.

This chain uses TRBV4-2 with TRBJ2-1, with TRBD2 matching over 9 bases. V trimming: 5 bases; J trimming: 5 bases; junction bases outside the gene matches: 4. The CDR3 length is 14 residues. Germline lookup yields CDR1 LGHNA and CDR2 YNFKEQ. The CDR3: CASSNVAGDNEQFF. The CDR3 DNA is TGTGCCAGCAGCAACGTAGCGGGAGACAATGAGCAGTTCTTC.

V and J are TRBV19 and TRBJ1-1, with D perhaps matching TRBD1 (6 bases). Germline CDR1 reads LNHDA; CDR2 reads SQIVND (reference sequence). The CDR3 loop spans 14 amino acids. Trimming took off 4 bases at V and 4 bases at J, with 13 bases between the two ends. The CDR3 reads CASSSQRGPTEAFF. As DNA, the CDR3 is TGTGCCAGTAGTAGCCAGCGGGGGCCCACTGAAGCTTTCTTT.

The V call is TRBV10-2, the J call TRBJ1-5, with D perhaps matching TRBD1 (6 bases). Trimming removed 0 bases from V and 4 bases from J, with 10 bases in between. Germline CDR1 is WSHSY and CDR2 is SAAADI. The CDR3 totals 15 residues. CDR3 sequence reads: CASSESGGRNQPQHF. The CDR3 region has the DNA TGCGCCAGCAGTGAGTCGGGGGGGCGGAATCAGCCCCAGCATTTT.

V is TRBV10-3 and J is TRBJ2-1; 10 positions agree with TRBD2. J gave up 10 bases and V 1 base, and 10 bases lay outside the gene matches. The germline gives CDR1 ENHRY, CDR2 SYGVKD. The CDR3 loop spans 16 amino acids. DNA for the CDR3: TGTGCCATCAGTGAGTGGACTAGCGGCCCCTCAGGGGAGCAGTTCTTC. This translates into CAISEWTSGPSGEQFF.

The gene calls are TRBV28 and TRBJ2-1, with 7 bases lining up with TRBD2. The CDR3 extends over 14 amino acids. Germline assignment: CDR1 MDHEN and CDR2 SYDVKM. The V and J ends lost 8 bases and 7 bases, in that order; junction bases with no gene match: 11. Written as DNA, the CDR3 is TGTGCCAGCTCTGGTGCGGGAGTAAGTAATGAGCAGTTCTTC. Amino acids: CASSGAGVSNEQFF.

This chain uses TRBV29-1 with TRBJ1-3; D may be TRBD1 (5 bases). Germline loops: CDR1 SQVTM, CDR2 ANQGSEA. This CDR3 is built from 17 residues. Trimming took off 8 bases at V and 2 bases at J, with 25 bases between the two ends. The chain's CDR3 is CSIAGGPGGWTGNTIYF. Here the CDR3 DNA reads TGCAGCATCGCCGGGGGTCCTGGGGGGTGGACTGGAAACACCATATATTTT.

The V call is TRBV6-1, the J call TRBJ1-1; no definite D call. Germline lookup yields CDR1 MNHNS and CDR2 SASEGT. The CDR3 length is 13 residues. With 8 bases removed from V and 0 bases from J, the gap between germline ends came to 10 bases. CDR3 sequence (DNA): TGTGCCAGCTTCCTCGGGGTGAACACTGAAGCTTTCTTT. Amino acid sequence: CASFLGVNTEAFF.

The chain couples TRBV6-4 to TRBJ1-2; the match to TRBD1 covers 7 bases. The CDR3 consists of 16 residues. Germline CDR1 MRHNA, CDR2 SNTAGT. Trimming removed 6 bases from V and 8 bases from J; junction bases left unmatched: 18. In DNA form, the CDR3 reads TGTGCCAGCAGCCCTTCAGGGGGGATTGGCCTTTCGGGCTACACCTTC. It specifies CASSPSGGIGLSGYTF.

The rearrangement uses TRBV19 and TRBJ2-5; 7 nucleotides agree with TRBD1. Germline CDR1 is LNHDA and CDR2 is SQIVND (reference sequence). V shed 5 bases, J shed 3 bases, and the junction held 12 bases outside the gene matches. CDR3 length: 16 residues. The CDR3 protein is CASSPGVGGAKETQYF. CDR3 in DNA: TGTGCCAGTAGTCCCGGCGTAGGGGGCGCAAAAGAGACCCAGTACTTC.

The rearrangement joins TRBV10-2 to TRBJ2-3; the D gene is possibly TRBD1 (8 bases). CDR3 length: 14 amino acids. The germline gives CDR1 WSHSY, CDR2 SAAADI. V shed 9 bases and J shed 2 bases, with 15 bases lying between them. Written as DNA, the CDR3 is TGCGCCAGTACAGGGGGGGGGATCACAGATACGCAGTATTTT. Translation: CASTGGGITDTQYF.

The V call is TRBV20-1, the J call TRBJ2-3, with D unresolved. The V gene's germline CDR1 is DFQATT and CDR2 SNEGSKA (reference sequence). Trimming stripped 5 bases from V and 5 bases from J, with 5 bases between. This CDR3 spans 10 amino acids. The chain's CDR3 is CSAPLDTQYF. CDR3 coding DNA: TGCAGTGCTCCTCTAGATACGCAGTATTTT.

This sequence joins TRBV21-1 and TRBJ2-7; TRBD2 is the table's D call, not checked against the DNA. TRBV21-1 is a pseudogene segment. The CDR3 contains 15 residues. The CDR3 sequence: CASSRNGGRANEQYF. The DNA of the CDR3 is TGTGCCAGCAGCAGGAATGGGGGGAGGGCCAACGAGCAGTACTTC.

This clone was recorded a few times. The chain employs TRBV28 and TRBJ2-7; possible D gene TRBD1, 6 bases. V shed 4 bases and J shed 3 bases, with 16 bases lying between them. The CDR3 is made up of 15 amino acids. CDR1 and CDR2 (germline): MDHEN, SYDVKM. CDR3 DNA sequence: TGTGCCAGCAGTTCCCTTAGGGGACAACTCTACGAGCAGTACTTC. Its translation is CASSSLRGQLYEQYF.

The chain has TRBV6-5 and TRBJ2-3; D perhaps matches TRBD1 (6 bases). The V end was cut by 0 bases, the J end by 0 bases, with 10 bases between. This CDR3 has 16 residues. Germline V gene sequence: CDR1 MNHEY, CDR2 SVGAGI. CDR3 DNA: TGTGCCAGCAGTTACTCGGGACACCCTAGCACAGATACGCAGTATTTT. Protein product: CASSYSGHPSTDTQYF.

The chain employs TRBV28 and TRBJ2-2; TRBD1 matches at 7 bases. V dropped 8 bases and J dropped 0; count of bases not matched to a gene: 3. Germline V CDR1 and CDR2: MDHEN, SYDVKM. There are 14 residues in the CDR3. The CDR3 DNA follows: TGTGCCAGCCTAGACAGGGCGAACACCGGGGAGCTGTTTTTT. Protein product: CASLDRANTGELFF. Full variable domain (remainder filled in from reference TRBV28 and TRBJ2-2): DVKVTQSSRYLVKRTGEKVFLECVQDMDHENMFWYRQDPGLGLRLIYFSYDVKMKEKGDIPEGYSVSREKKERFSLILESASTNQTSMYLCASLDRANTGELFFGEGSRLTVL.

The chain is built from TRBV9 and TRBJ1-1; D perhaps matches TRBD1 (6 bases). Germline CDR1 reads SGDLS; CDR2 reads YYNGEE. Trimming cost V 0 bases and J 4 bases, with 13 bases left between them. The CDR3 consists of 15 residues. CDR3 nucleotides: TGTGCCAGCAGCGTAGGGGGGGGCGGGGGCACTGAAGCTTTCTTT. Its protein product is CASSVGGGGGTEAFF.

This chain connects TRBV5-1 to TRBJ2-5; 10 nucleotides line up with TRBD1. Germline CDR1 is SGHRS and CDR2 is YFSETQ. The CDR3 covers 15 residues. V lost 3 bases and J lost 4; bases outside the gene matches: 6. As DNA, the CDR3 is TGCGCCAGCAGCTCTGGACAGGGGGGCTCAGAGACCCAGTACTTC. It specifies CASSSGQGGSETQYF.

CDR3 residues: CASSWGGTMNTEAFF. In nucleotides, the CDR3 is TGTGCCAGCAGTTGGGGGGGAACCATGAACACTGAAGCTTTCTTT. This rearrangement joins TRBV6-6 to TRBJ1-1, with a tentative D call TRBD1 (5 bases). The CDR3 contains 15 residues. V was trimmed by 4 bases and J by 0 bases, leaving 12 bases between them. CDR1 is MNHNY, CDR2 SVGAGI, per germline (reference sequence).

The CDR3 region has the DNA TGTGCCAGCAGCCCTTCGCTGACTAGCGTCGCGAACACCGGGGAGCTGTTTTTT. Amino acid sequence: CASSPSLTSVANTGELFF. The chain carries TRBV11-2 and TRBJ2-2; TRBD2 matches 8 bases. V shed 5 bases, J shed 0 bases, and the junction held 11 bases outside the gene matches. Germline V lookup: CDR1 SGHAT, CDR2 FQNNGV. The CDR3 is 18 residues long. Full variable domain (rest looked up from reference TRBV11-2 and TRBJ2-2): EAGVAQSPRYKIIEKRQSVAFWCNPISGHATLYWYQQILGQGPKLLIQFQNNGVVDDSQLPKDRFSAERLKGVDSTLKIQPAKLEDSAVYLCASSPSLTSVANTGELFFGEGSRLTVL.

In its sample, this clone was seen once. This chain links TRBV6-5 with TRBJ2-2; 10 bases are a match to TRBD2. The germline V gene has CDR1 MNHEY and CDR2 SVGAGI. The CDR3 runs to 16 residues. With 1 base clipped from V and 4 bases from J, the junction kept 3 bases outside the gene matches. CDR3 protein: CASSYWLAGATGELFF. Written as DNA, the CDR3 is TGTGCCAGCAGTTACTGGCTAGCGGGAGCCACCGGGGAGCTGTTTTTT.

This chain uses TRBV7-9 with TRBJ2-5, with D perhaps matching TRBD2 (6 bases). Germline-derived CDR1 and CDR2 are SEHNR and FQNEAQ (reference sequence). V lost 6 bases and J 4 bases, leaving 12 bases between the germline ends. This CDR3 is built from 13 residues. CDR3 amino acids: CASRFDGGETQYF. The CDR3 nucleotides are TGTGCCAGCAGGTTTGACGGGGGAGAGACCCAGTACTTC.